This passage covers 5 T cell receptor beta chains from one sample sequenced in a study of graft-versus-host responses after intestinal transplantation. Antigens for these TCRs are unknown. The table came from immunoSEQ multiplex PCR; TCRdb's copy has only in-frame clones and leaves some out. The sample has fewer than 90,000 clones, about 95% seen once. Here the sequenced sample was unstimulated CD4+ T cells sorted from spleen or lymph node cells, taken before transplant. All receptors come from a human donor who was the organ donor for an intestinal transplant.

The rearrangement joins TRBV10-3 to TRBJ2-3; 8 bases are a match to TRBD2. Germline assignment: CDR1 ENHRY and CDR2 SYGVKD. The CDR3 consists of 13 residues. The trim removed 6 bases at V and 6 bases at J, leaving 5 bases unmatched. CDR3 amino acids: CAISGLASDTQYF. The DNA for the CDR3 is TGTGCCATCAGCGGACTAGCATCCGATACGCAGTATTTT.

The DNA for the CDR3 is TGTGCCAGCAGCCTACAGCTCGGGAGGCCAGATACGCAGTATTTT. Amino acids: CASSLQLGRPDTQYF. The J gene is TRBJ2-3, the V gene TRBV7-9, with 7 positions matching TRBD2. The V segment lost 5 bases and the J segment 4 bases; nucleotides outside the gene matches: 9. Per the germline V gene, CDR1 is SEHNR and CDR2 is FQNEAQ (reference sequence). The CDR3 runs to 15 residues. The full variable domain, with the rest looked up from reference TRBV7-9 and TRBJ2-3, is DTGVSQNPRHKITKRGQNVTFRCDPISEHNRLYWYRQTLGQGPEFLTYFQNEAQLEKSRLLSDRFSAERPKGSFSTLEIQRTEQGDSAMYLCASSLQLGRPDTQYFGPGTRLTVL.

The chain has TRBV7-8 and TRBJ2-2; the D is unclear. Germline V lookup: CDR1 SGHVS, CDR2 FQNEAQ. CDR3 size: 17 residues. The V gene lost 2 bases and the J gene lost 3 bases, with 16 bases spanning the gap. The DNA of the CDR3 is TGTGCCAGCAGCTTATCTAGATACCAAGCCGACACCGGGGAGCTGTTTTTT. Its translation is CASSLSRYQADTGELFF.

This chain uses TRBV5-1 with TRBJ2-3; the match to TRBD2 covers 8 bases. Germline trimming cut 4 bases from V and 1 base from J; bases unmatched to any gene: 5. This CDR3 is built from 15 residues. CDR1 and CDR2 from the germline V gene are SGHRS and YFSETQ. CDR3 nucleotide sequence: TGCGCCAGCAGCGTAGCGGGGTCCCGCACAGATACGCAGTATTTT. It specifies CASSVAGSRTDTQYF.

The chain is built from TRBV14 and TRBJ2-7, with D maybe TRBD1 (6 bases). Looked up from germline, CDR1 is SGHDN and CDR2 is FVKESK. The V end lost 1 base, the J end lost 0 bases, and 10 bases lay between the germline ends. The CDR3 spans 15 residues. CDR3 residues: CASSQAGQRSYEQYF. CDR3 bases: TGTGCCAGCAGCCAAGCGGGACAACGCTCCTACGAGCAGTACTTC.